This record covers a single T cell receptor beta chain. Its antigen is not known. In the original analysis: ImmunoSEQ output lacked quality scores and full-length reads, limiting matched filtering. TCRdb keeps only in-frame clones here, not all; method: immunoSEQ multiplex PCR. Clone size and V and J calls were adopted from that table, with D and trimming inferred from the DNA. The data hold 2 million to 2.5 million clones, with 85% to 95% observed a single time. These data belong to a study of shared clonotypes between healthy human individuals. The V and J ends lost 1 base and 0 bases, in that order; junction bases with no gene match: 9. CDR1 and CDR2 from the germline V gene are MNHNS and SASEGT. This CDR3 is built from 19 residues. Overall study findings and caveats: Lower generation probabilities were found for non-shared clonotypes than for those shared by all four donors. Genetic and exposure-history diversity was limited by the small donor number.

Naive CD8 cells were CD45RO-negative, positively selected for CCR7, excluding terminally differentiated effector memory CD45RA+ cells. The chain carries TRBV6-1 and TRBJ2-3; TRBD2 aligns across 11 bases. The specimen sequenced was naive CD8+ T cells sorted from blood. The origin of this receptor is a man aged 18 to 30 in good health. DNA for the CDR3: TGTGCCAGCAGTGAAGAGTGGGGACTAGCGGAGGCTAGCACAGATACGCAGTATTTT. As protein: CASSEEWGLAEASTDTQYF.